This T cell receptor (beta chain) emerged from a study of chemoradiotherapy in HPV16-positive cancers. Some clones are missing from TCRdb's copy, which holds only in-frame ones; the method was immunoSEQ multiplex PCR. The sample records some 5,000 clones, 78% being singletons. The V and J ends lost 4 bases and 6 bases, in that order; junction bases with no gene match: 7. In germline, CDR1 is SNHLY, CDR2 FYNNEI. The CDR3 spans 14 residues. This clone was counted between two and nine times. The chain joins TRBV2 to TRBJ1-2, with 8 bases identical to TRBD1. The specimen was obtained from a patient who underwent chemoradiotherapy. This clonotype was obtained from a human donor with HPV-associated anogenital cancer. Here the CDR3 reads CASSGQGAADGYTF. CDR3 bases: TGTGCCAGCAGTGGTCAGGGGGCCGCCGATGGCTACACCTTC. Complete variable domain (other parts from reference TRBV2 and TRBJ1-2): EPEVTQTPSHQVTQMGQEVILRCVPISNHLYFYWYRQILGQKVEFLVSFYNNEISEKSEIFDDQFSVERPDGSNFTLKIRSTKLEDSAMYFCASSGQGAADGYTFGSGTRLTVV.